A selection of T cell receptor beta chains follows, all from one sample in a study of blood T cells in healthy people across ages. Via MiXCR, TCRdb re-called the 5' RACE reads, giving one row per CDR3 protein. The sample carries about 640,000 distinct CDR3 sequences, about 53% recorded once. The sequencing sample was made of blood. These receptors originate from a man aged 55 to 70 in good health. CDR3s leave out the opening cysteine and the closing phenylalanine or tryptophan. Each record gives: J gene, V gene, CDR3 protein.

>TRBJ2-1|TRBV20-1
SATSTDWTRGQALVIGQF
>TRBJ2-1|TRBV4-2
ASSQAPGRYNEQF
>TRBJ1-5|TRBV20-1
SARDETGREPQH
>TRBJ2-5|TRBV27
ASSPRDTRSTAETQY
>TRBJ2-1|TRBV20-1
SAHRDTSYNEQF
>TRBJ2-3|TRBV12-3/TRBV12-4
ASSFGRDRGDTQY
>TRBJ1-2|TRBV4-1
ASSQEGQSGDYGYT
>TRBJ2-3|TRBV9
ASSVDGSRGALHTQY
>TRBJ2-7|TRBV18
ASSRTGGDEQY
>TRBJ1-1|TRBV4-1
ASSQRQGPGTEAF
>TRBJ1-2|TRBV28
ASSSGEGYGYT
>TRBJ2-1|TRBV29-1
SASRDRDHNEQF
>TRBJ2-1|TRBV3-1
ASSQAQQGKETQF
>TRBJ2-1|TRBV11-3
ASSSWTSKGEQF
>TRBJ2-5|TRBV14
ASSQLTSGGGETQY
>TRBJ1-4|TRBV5-1
ASSSGQTNEKLF
>TRBJ1-2|TRBV27
ASSFATGGYGYT